This entry lists 24 T cell receptor beta chains sequenced from one sample in a study of human thymus T cells. It was from resections taken during corrective heart surgery that the thymus tissue came. Measured with immunoSEQ multiplex PCR; TCRdb has only the in-frame clones, and not every one. The repertoire consists of roughly 130,000 clones, with around 94% occurring once and the leading ten covering around 0.022%. What was sequenced was thymus tissue. The source of these receptors is a boy younger than two with a congenital heart defect but otherwise immunologically healthy.

Here the CDR3 reads CASSGRAYGRENTEAFF. The CDR3, as DNA: TGTGCCAGCAGTGGGCGGGCTTACGGGCGCGAGAACACTGAAGCTTTCTTT. The chain uses TRBV2 and TRBJ1-1; D ambiguous. The CDR3 length is 17 residues. The V end lost 4 bases, the J end lost 1 base, and 19 bases lay between the germline ends. The germline CDR1 and CDR2 sequences are SNHLY and FYNNEI.

The chain is built from TRBV6-5 and TRBJ2-7; 8 bases agree with TRBD2. The CDR3 sequence is 14 residues long. Germline lookup yields CDR1 MNHEY and CDR2 SVGAGI. V shed 5 bases, J shed 3 bases, and the junction held 6 bases outside the gene matches. CDR3 in amino acids: CASSHRGGGYEQYF. The CDR3 DNA sequence: TGTGCCAGCAGTCATCGGGGGGGCGGCTACGAGCAGTACTTC.

CDR3 amino acids: CASSQETGRSYNSPLHF. As DNA, the CDR3 is TGCGCCAGCAGCCAGGAGACAGGGAGGTCCTATAATTCACCCCTCCACTTT. V is TRBV4-1 and J is TRBJ1-6; TRBD1 matches 7 bases. The germline gives CDR1 MGHRA, CDR2 YSYEKL. V shed 3 bases, J shed 1 base, and the junction held 6 bases outside the gene matches. The CDR3 consists of 17 residues.

J is TRBJ1-1 and V is TRBV4-3; D is perhaps TRBD1 (5 bases). CDR3 length: 14 residues. V was cut by 4 bases and J by 2 bases, with 11 bases left in between. Germline assignment: CDR1 LGHNA and CDR2 YSLEER. CDR3 region: CASSPSGGNTEAFF. Here the CDR3 DNA reads TGCGCCAGCAGCCCCTCGGGGGGAAACACTGAAGCTTTCTTT.

The DNA of the CDR3 is TGTGCCAGTAGTATAGGTTCTAATGAAAAACTGTTTTTT. Translated: CASSIGSNEKLFF. J is TRBJ1-4 and V is TRBV19; D gene uncertain. The CDR3 spans 13 residues. CDR1 and CDR2 (germline): LNHDA, SQIVND (reference sequence). With 1 base removed from V and 3 bases from J, the gap between germline ends came to 3 bases.

The chain is built from TRBV4-3 and TRBJ1-1, with D uncertain. Germline V lookup: CDR1 LGHNA, CDR2 YSLEER. The CDR3 spans 15 residues. The V and J ends lost 3 bases and 0 bases respectively, with 11 bases between them. The DNA for the CDR3 is TGCGCCAGCAGCCAGATCGGGCCCATGAACACTGAAGCTTTCTTT. Amino acid sequence: CASSQIGPMNTEAFF.

The rearrangement links TRBV2 to TRBJ1-6; tentatively, D is TRBD1 (6 bases). The CDR3 spans 22 residues. Per the germline V gene, CDR1 is SNHLY and CDR2 is FYNNEI. V lost 6 bases and J lost 5, with 35 bases in between. The CDR3 sequence: CASSDWGPQPEERGEDNSPLHF. The CDR3 nucleotides are TGTGCCAGCAGCGATTGGGGCCCGCAGCCGGAGGAGAGGGGGGAAGATAATTCACCCCTCCACTTT. The full variable domain, completed using reference TRBV2 and TRBJ1-6, is EPEVTQTPSHQVTQMGQEVILRCVPISNHLYFYWYRQILGQKVEFLVSFYNNEISEKSEIFDDQFSVERPDGSNFTLKIRSTKLEDSAMYFCASSDWGPQPEERGEDNSPLHFGNGTRLTVT.

The chain's CDR3 is CASSQAQSGHTNYGYTF. The CDR3 DNA is TGTGCCAGCAGCCAAGCTCAATCCGGACACACTAACTATGGCTACACCTTC. V gene TRBV4-2 combines with J gene TRBJ1-2; tentatively, D is TRBD1 (5 bases). The germline gives CDR1 LGHNA, CDR2 YNFKEQ. The germline V and J ends were trimmed by 1 base and 0 bases, with 15 bases remaining between them. The CDR3 has 17 residues.

The CDR3 spells CASGELAETYEQFF. The CDR3, as DNA: TGTGCCAGCGGCGAACTAGCGGAGACCTATGAGCAGTTCTTC. The V and J genes are TRBV27 and TRBJ2-1, with 8 nucleotides matching TRBD2. V lost 8 bases to trimming and J lost 8 bases; unmatched junction nucleotides: 11. The CDR3 runs to 14 residues. Germline CDR1 is MNHEY and CDR2 is SMNVEV (reference sequence).

This chain joins TRBV18 and TRBJ1-6; possible D gene TRBD1, 5 bases. Germline CDR1 is KGHSH and CDR2 is LQKENI. V lost 3 bases, J lost 8 bases, and 14 bases lay in between. This CDR3 contains 15 residues. The CDR3: CASSPSSSGDSPLHF. CDR3 DNA: TGTGCCAGCTCACCCTCTTCGTCGGGGGATTCACCCCTCCACTTT. Filled out from reference TRBV18 and TRBJ1-6, the complete variable domain reads NAGVMQNPRHLVRRRGQEARLRCSPMKGHSHVYWYRQLPEEGLKFMVYLQKENIIDESGMPKERFSAEFPKEGPSILRIQQVVRGDSAAYFCASSPSSSGDSPLHFGNGTRLTVT.

The V gene is TRBV6-1, the J gene TRBJ1-4, with D possibly TRBD1 on 6 matching bases. Trimming took 2 bases from V and 4 from J, leaving 14 bases between them. Per germline, CDR1 MNHNS and CDR2 SASEGT. This CDR3 region has 16 residues. The CDR3 reads CASSETQGHVNEKLFF. DNA for the CDR3: TGTGCCAGCAGTGAAACCCAGGGACACGTTAATGAAAAACTGTTTTTT.

The chain carries TRBV4-3 and TRBJ2-2, with 14 bases aligning to TRBD2. Germline V lookup: CDR1 LGHNA, CDR2 YSLEER. V lost 0 bases to trimming and J lost 5 bases; unmatched junction nucleotides: 8. The CDR3 runs 19 residues. CDR3: CASSQDGGTSGGPTGELFF. As DNA, the CDR3 is TGCGCCAGCAGCCAAGATGGAGGGACTAGCGGGGGACCTACCGGGGAGCTGTTTTTT.

The chain combines TRBV5-6 with TRBJ1-2; 9 positions match TRBD1. The CDR3 sequence is 14 residues long. CDR1 and CDR2 (germline): SGHDT, YYEEEE. Losses at the gene ends were 0 bases for V and 5 bases for J; bases not matched to a gene: 2. This CDR3 is CASSLDRGQYGYTF. For the CDR3, the DNA is TGTGCCAGCAGCTTGGACAGGGGGCAATATGGCTACACCTTC.

The CDR3 sequence: CASSLGLAGGPSSYEQYF. CDR3 nucleotides: TGTGCCAGCAGCTTAGGATTAGCGGGCGGCCCCAGCTCCTACGAGCAGTACTTC. This chain joins TRBV13 and TRBJ2-7, with 7 bases identical to TRBD2. CDR3 size: 18 residues. The V gene end was trimmed by 0 bases and the J gene end by 0 bases; junction bases not matched to a gene: 11. Germline CDR1 reads PRHDT; CDR2 reads FYEKMQ (reference sequence).

V gene TRBV18 combines with J gene TRBJ2-7; 8 bases are a match to TRBD2. Germline V gene data show CDR1 as KGHSH and CDR2 as LQKENI. The trim removed 3 bases at V and 4 bases at J, leaving 14 bases unmatched. The CDR3 length is 17 residues. As DNA, the CDR3 is TGTGCCAGCTCACCCCGAAACCCAGCCGGGAGGGTGTACGAGCAGTACTTC. Translation: CASSPRNPAGRVYEQYF.

The gene calls are TRBV27 and TRBJ2-4; no reliable D call. V was shortened by 0 bases and J by 0 bases, with 9 bases between the two germline ends. The CDR3 is made up of 16 amino acids. CDR1 is MNHEY, CDR2 SMNVEV, per germline (reference sequence). CDR3 sequence: CASSLSGLEAKNIQYF. Written as DNA, the CDR3 is TGTGCCAGCAGTTTATCAGGCCTAGAAGCCAAAAACATTCAGTACTTC.

The chain is built from TRBV7-8 and TRBJ2-1, with no clear D. This CDR3 is built from 14 residues. V shed 5 bases and J shed 6 bases, with 14 bases lying between them. The V gene's germline CDR1 is SGHVS and CDR2 FQNEAQ. DNA for the CDR3: TGTGCCAGCAGCAAATTAAAACTGTTCAATGAGCAGTTCTTC. Residues: CASSKLKLFNEQFF.

The chain combines TRBV4-3 with TRBJ2-1; 7 nucleotides align to TRBD2. Germline trimming cut 8 bases from V and 0 bases from J; bases unmatched to any gene: 13. Germline assignment: CDR1 LGHNA and CDR2 YSLEER. This CDR3 region has 17 residues. The DNA of the CDR3 is TGCGCCAGCCTGCCGAGGTTTGGCGGGAGCTCCTACAATGAGCAGTTCTTC. Its translation is CASLPRFGGSSYNEQFF.

The chain links TRBV5-1 to TRBJ1-2, with no clear D. V was trimmed by 4 bases and J by 1 base, leaving 2 bases between them. Germline loops: CDR1 SGHRS, CDR2 YFSETQ. The CDR3 is 11 amino acids. CDR3 sequence (DNA): TGCGCCAGCAGCGGTAACTATGGCTACACCTTC. Translating it yields CASSGNYGYTF.

The V call is TRBV4-1, the J call TRBJ2-6; the D gene is possibly TRBD1 (5 bases). V lost 0 bases and J lost 0, with 15 bases in between. The CDR3 sequence is 19 residues long. In germline, CDR1 is MGHRA, CDR2 YSYEKL. In DNA form, the CDR3 reads TGCGCCAGCAGCCAAGATCTACTTACAGGATACTCTGGGGCCAACGTCCTGACTTTC. Protein product: CASSQDLLTGYSGANVLTF.

This rearrangement joins TRBV11-2 to TRBJ1-1; no clear D. The V and J ends lost 4 bases and 2 bases respectively, with 14 bases between them. Germline V gene lookup returns CDR1 SGHAT and CDR2 FQNNGV. This CDR3 comprises 15 residues. The CDR3 loop reads CASSSHRVSNTEAFF. CDR3 coding DNA: TGTGCCAGCAGCTCTCATAGGGTTAGCAACACTGAAGCTTTCTTT.

V gene TRBV12-5 combines with J gene TRBJ2-7; 11 bases are shared with TRBD1. This CDR3 is built from 17 residues. Looked up from germline, CDR1 is LGHNT and CDR2 is FRNRAP. Trimming took 0 bases from V and 0 from J; bases not matched to a gene: 4. CDR3 region: CASGLVRTGGHSYEQYF. In DNA, the CDR3 is TGTGCTAGTGGTTTGGTCCGGACAGGGGGCCACTCCTACGAGCAGTACTTC.

The genes are TRBV19 and TRBJ1-1, with D possibly matching TRBD1 (5 bases). The germline V gene has CDR1 LNHDA and CDR2 SQIVND (reference sequence). The CDR3 sequence is 14 residues long. The V end lost 2 bases, the J end lost 5 bases, and 12 bases lay between the germline ends. CDR3 in amino acids: CASSILHRMTEAFF. In DNA, the CDR3 is TGTGCCAGTAGTATATTGCACAGGATGACTGAAGCTTTCTTT.

The chain couples TRBV30 to TRBJ2-5; 12 bases agree with TRBD2. This CDR3 is 17 amino acids long. V trimming: 1 base; J trimming: 4 bases; junction bases outside the gene matches: 10. Per the germline V gene, CDR1 is GTSNPN and CDR2 is SVGIG (reference sequence). CDR3 loop: CAWSAPQLAGGRETQYF. The CDR3 region has the DNA TGTGCCTGGAGTGCCCCCCAGCTAGCGGGGGGGCGAGAGACCCAGTACTTC.